This passage covers 6 T cell receptor beta chains from one sample sequenced in a study of blood T cell repertoires in COVID-19. The assay was immunoSEQ multiplex PCR, and TCRdb's table has in-frame clones only and misses some. The top ten clones hold around 13% of a sample with 80,000 to 85,000 clones, roughly 80% of them seen once. The sequencing sample was made of peripheral blood. These receptors were taken from a human donor in a cohort sampled during active COVID-19.

The rearrangement uses TRBV7-9 and TRBJ1-2, with 9 bases matching TRBD1. Germline loops: CDR1 SEHNR, CDR2 FQNEAQ (reference sequence). This CDR3 region has 16 residues. J lost 4 bases, V lost 5 bases, and 11 bases had no gene match. The CDR3 region is CASSVLQGASGYGYTF. The CDR3 DNA is TGTGCCAGCAGCGTGCTACAGGGGGCAAGCGGCTATGGCTACACCTTC.

This clone was detected ten times or more. CDR3 sequence reads: CASRGQSRGYTF. The CDR3 DNA follows: TGTGCCAGCAGAGGACAGTCGCGGGGCTACACCTTC. This chain uses TRBV6-5 with TRBJ1-2; D may be TRBD1 (6 bases). This CDR3 is 12 amino acids long. Germline V CDR1 and CDR2: MNHEY, SVGAGI. Trimming left V 6 bases short and J 8 bases short, with 13 bases between.

The chain couples TRBV5-8 to TRBJ2-1, with 7 bases fitting TRBD1. The CDR3 totals 14 residues. Per the germline V gene, CDR1 is SGHTS and CDR2 is YDEGEE. The V and J ends lost 4 bases and 12 bases, in that order; junction bases with no gene match: 13. The CDR3: CASSRRQGILRQFF. The CDR3 nucleotides read TGTGCCAGCAGCAGAAGACAGGGCATTCTGAGGCAGTTCTTC.

The J gene is TRBJ1-2, the V gene TRBV5-1; 8 nucleotides agree with TRBD1. J was trimmed by 5 bases and V by 0 bases; bases with no gene match: 24. CDR1 and CDR2 from the germline V gene are SGHRS and YFSETQ. This CDR3 has 21 amino acids. CDR3 loop: CASSLVARQGTLGAMGYGYTF. The CDR3 nucleotides read TGCGCCAGCAGCTTGGTTGCAAGACAGGGGACACTCGGGGCTATGGGTTATGGCTACACCTTC.

V and J are TRBV7-9 and TRBJ2-5, with 7 nucleotides matching TRBD1. Unmatched junction bases numbered 3, after V lost 3 bases and J lost 2 bases. The V gene's germline CDR1 is SEHNR and CDR2 FQNEAQ (reference sequence). The CDR3 extends over 14 amino acids. The CDR3 region is CASSFGDRQETQYF. The CDR3 coding sequence is TGTGCCAGCAGCTTTGGGGACAGACAAGAGACCCAGTACTTC.

The genes are TRBV9 and TRBJ1-4, with D possibly TRBD1 on 5 matching bases. Between the trimmed V and J ends, which lost 0 bases and 1 base, there was a span of 10 bases. Germline V lookup: CDR1 SGDLS, CDR2 YYNGEE. The CDR3 spans 16 residues. CDR3 amino acids: CASSVEDGGTNEKLFF. CDR3 nucleotides: TGTGCCAGCAGCGTAGAGGACGGGGGAACTAATGAAAAACTGTTTTTT.